These 8 T cell receptor beta chains were all obtained from the same sample, sequenced in a study of identical twins (TCRdb year 2016). Libraries came from 5' RACE. Sequencing took place on an Illumina HiSeq 2000. The public sequencing data were trimmed at Q25 with fastp and processed into clonotypes with MiXCR by TCRdb, which kept only in-frame beta chains. A single entry per CDR3 protein holds the most common genes and DNA from its merged rows. Present in this sample are 400,000 to 650,000 distinct CDR3 sequences, approximately 22% of which were seen just once. The leading ten clones occupy roughly 0.9% of the sample. This sample also belongs to another study, concerning T cells expressing NK-cell markers.

Sequences were obtained from CD4+ T cells sorted from blood. Receptors originate from a woman aged 18-35 years in good health.

The chain uses TRBV3-1 and TRBJ2-7; 7 bases fit TRBD1. Germline CDR1 is LGHDT and CDR2 is YNNKEL (reference sequence). CDR3 size: 15 residues. Germline trimming cut 5 bases from V and 7 bases from J; bases unmatched to any gene: 14. The CDR3 DNA follows: TGTGCCAGCAGCAACCCCGGCGGCCACAGGGGAGAGCAGTACTTC. Protein: CASSNPGGHRGEQYF.

This clonotype has a handful of counts. Relative to the germline gene, one junction end is altered; a read error may explain this. The genes are TRBV4-3 and TRBJ2-1, with a weak D call TRBD2 (7 bases). Germline CDR1 reads LGHNA; CDR2 reads YSLEER. The CDR3 length is 13 residues. The CDR3: CASSSAGDGGRIF. In nucleotides, the CDR3 is TGCGCCAGCAGCTCCGCGGGAGACGGGGGCCGGATCTTC.

The sample holds a few counts of this clonotype. This CDR3 reads CASSLAPGNTIYF. CDR3 coding DNA: TGTGCCAGCAGCTTAGCGCCTGGAAACACCATATATTTT. The chain uses TRBV7-2 and TRBJ1-3; D ambiguous. The CDR3 is made up of 13 amino acids. The V gene's germline CDR1 is SGHTA and CDR2 FQGNSA. V gave up 0 bases and J gave up 2 bases, with 2 bases separating them.

This clonotype occurred a few times. CDR3 residues: CATSDSKQGLAGELFF. DNA of the CDR3: TGTGCCACCAGTGATTCCAAACAGGGCCTGGCCGGGGAGCTGTTTTTT. The V and J genes are TRBV24-1 and TRBJ2-2, with a weak D call TRBD1 (6 bases). The CDR3 has 16 amino acids. The ends were cut back, 2 bases at V and 6 bases at J, with 15 bases in the middle. Per germline, CDR1 KGHDR and CDR2 SFDVKD.

Worth noting for this clonotype: One end of the junction is discordant with germline, which a read error may explain. This rearrangement joins TRBV7-8 to TRBJ2-5; 8 nucleotides agree with TRBD2. Germline CDR1 SGHVS, CDR2 FQNEAQ. The CDR3 totals 16 residues. CDR3 sequence: CASSLGVGGGQETQYF. The CDR3 region has the DNA TGTGCCAGCAGCTTAGGTGTCGGGGGGGGGCAAGAGACTCAGTACTTC.

The chain employs TRBV6-1 and TRBJ1-6, with unresolved D. The CDR3 consists of 14 residues. Trimming stripped 5 bases from V and 0 bases from J, with 5 bases between. CDR1 and CDR2 (germline): MNHNS, SASEGT. DNA for the CDR3: TGTGCCAGCAGTCCTGTCTCCTATAATTCACCCCTCCACTTT. Protein product: CASSPVSYNSPLHF.

The chain joins TRBV4-2 to TRBJ2-4, with TRBD2 as a possible D gene (6 bases). The ends were cut back, 5 bases at V and 5 bases at J, with 16 bases in the middle. Germline CDR1 LGHNA, CDR2 YNFKEQ. The CDR3 covers 15 residues. CDR3 protein: CASSSSFGGQNIQYF. The CDR3 DNA reads TGTGCCAGCAGCTCCTCCTTCGGGGGACAAAACATTCAGTACTTC.

The chain carries TRBV20-1 and TRBJ2-3; D is undetermined. Per the germline V gene, CDR1 is DFQATT and CDR2 is SNEGSKA (reference sequence). The CDR3 is 13 residues long. Between the trimmed V and J ends, which lost 4 bases and 5 bases, there was a span of 13 bases. CDR3 amino acids: CSATYDLGDTQYF. CDR3 nucleotide sequence: TGCAGTGCTACCTACGACTTGGGAGATACGCAGTATTTT.